This T cell receptor (beta chain) derives from a study of OX40 agonist ivuxolimab in advanced cancers. On the study more broadly: The diagnoses of dose-escalation patients were hepatocellular carcinoma, melanoma, renal cell or head and neck cancer.

This table comes from immunoSEQ multiplex PCR, and its TCRdb copy is limited to in-frame clones, with some not included. The top ten hold approximately 2.4% of the sample, which has under 90,000 clones, over 85% seen once. Study observations and caveats: At 0.1 to 3.0 mg/kg and by week 6, clonal expansion occurred in CD4+ and CD8+ blood T cells. The authors did not determine the antigen specificity of the expanded peripheral T cells.

The germline V gene encodes CDR1 SGHDN and CDR2 FVKESK. Trimming took off 5 bases at V and 7 bases at J, with 9 bases between the two ends. CDR3 length: 12 residues. Remarks on this clone: The antigen is undetermined.

This chain links TRBV14 with TRBJ2-1; D is uncertain. The specimen comprised CD4+ or CD8+ T cells sorted from blood, sampled in a trial of the OX40 agonist ivuxolimab. The TCR originated in an adult with an advanced solid tumor such as melanoma, head and neck, liver or kidney cancer. CDR3 nucleotide sequence: TGTGCCAGCAGCAACACACGGAATGAGCAGTTCTTC. This encodes CASSNTRNEQFF.